Presented here are 10 T cell receptor beta chains from one specimen sequenced in a study of blood T cell repertoires in COVID-19. Data came from immunoSEQ multiplex PCR; TCRdb stores just in-frame clones and leaves some out. This sample yields over 45,000 clones, of which approximately 89% are seen a single time; roughly a quarter belongs to the top ten. Specimen: peripheral blood. These receptors all stem from a woman aged 80 or over with acute or convalescent COVID-19.

CDR3 bases: TGTGCCAGCACCCCGGGACAGGGCGTAGTGGAGACCCAGTACTTC. Translating gives CASTPGQGVVETQYF. The chain has TRBV7-2 and TRBJ2-5, with 9 nucleotides matching TRBD1. The V gene's germline CDR1 is SGHTA and CDR2 FQGNSA. Trimming removed 7 bases from V and 5 bases from J; junction bases left unmatched: 11. The CDR3 runs to 15 residues.

The gene calls are TRBV6-1 and TRBJ2-3; 9 positions agree with TRBD2. The CDR3 extends over 17 amino acids. The J segment lost 6 bases and the V segment lost 1 base, leaving 11 bases of the junction unmatched. CDR1 and CDR2 (germline): MNHNS, SASEGT. In nucleotides, the CDR3 is TGTGCCAGCAGTGAAGTAGTAGCGGGGGACCCGGGGGATACGCAGTATTTT. It codes for CASSEVVAGDPGDTQYF.

The V and J genes are TRBV29-1 and TRBJ2-3; TRBD2 matches 15 bases. The V gene's germline CDR1 is SQVTM and CDR2 ANQGSEA. The CDR3 covers 15 residues. The junction had 1 base not matched to a gene; V was cut back by 3 bases and J by 3 bases. The CDR3: CSVEGTSGGTDTQYF. CDR3 in DNA: TGCAGCGTTGAGGGGACTAGCGGGGGGACAGATACGCAGTATTTT.

This sequence joins TRBV19 and TRBJ1-5, with D tentatively TRBD1 (6 bases). The CDR3 length is 15 residues. The germline V gene has CDR1 LNHDA and CDR2 SQIVND (reference sequence). V shed 1 base and J shed 6 bases, with 13 bases lying between them. In DNA, the CDR3 is TGTGCCAGTAGTATAGTCACAGGGATATTTCAGCCCCAGCATTTT. Translation gives CASSIVTGIFQPQHF.

In this sample, this clone turned up once. This sequence joins TRBV3-1 (or the pseudogene TRBV3-2) and TRBJ2-4, with 12 bases that match TRBD2. The germline gives CDR1 LGHDT, CDR2 YNNKEL (reference sequence). This CDR3 has 15 residues. V shed 0 bases and J 6 bases; nucleotides not matched to a gene: 0. The CDR3 reads CASSQELAGGNIQYF. Here the CDR3 DNA reads TGTGCCAGCAGCCAAGAACTAGCGGGAGGAAACATTCAGTACTTC.

The rearrangement links TRBV7-8 to TRBJ1-2; 7 bases map to TRBD1. The CDR3 runs to 16 residues. The germline CDR1 and CDR2 sequences are SGHVS and FQNEAQ. Unmatched junction bases numbered 5, after V lost 1 base and J lost 0 bases. The CDR3 sequence: CASSLVAGGTNYGYTF. The CDR3 coding sequence is TGTGCCAGCAGCTTAGTAGCAGGGGGGACTAACTATGGCTACACCTTC. The full variable domain, rest sourced from reference TRBV7-8 and TRBJ1-2, is GAGVSQSPRYKVAKRGQDVALRCDPISGHVSLFWYQQALGQGPEFLTYFQNEAQLDKSGLPSDRFFAERPEGSVSTLKIQRTQQEDSAVYLCASSLVAGGTNYGYTFGSGTRLTVV.

The chain links TRBV5-4 to TRBJ2-5; TRBD2 matches 11 bases. Germline V gene data show CDR1 as SGHNT and CDR2 as YYREEE (reference sequence). There are 16 residues in the CDR3. V gave up 3 bases and J gave up 4 bases; unmatched junction bases: 8. The DNA for the CDR3 is TGTGCCAGCAGCTGGGGGACTAGCGGCGGGGGAGAGACCCAGTACTTC. It specifies CASSWGTSGGGETQYF.

The CDR3 is CASTRQGWGNQPQHF. CDR3 coding DNA: TGTGCCAGTACTAGACAGGGTTGGGGCAATCAGCCCCAGCATTTT. V usage is TRBV19 and J usage is TRBJ1-5; 7 positions match TRBD1. Trimming cost V 7 bases and J 2 bases; bases outside gene matches: 8. CDR1 is LNHDA, CDR2 SQIVND, per germline (reference sequence). The CDR3 is made up of 15 amino acids. Supplemented by reference TRBV19 and TRBJ1-5, the full variable domain reads DGGITQSPKYLFRKEGQNVTLSCEQNLNHDAMYWYRQDPGQGLRLIYYSQIVNDFQKGDIAEGYSVSREKKESFPLTVTSAQKNPTAFYLCASTRQGWGNQPQHFGDGTRLSIL.

A few counts support this clone. The CDR3 coding sequence is TGCGCCACCACAGGAGGGGGGGGGAGCTATGAGCAGTTCTTC. It encodes CATTGGGGSYEQFF. The chain joins TRBV10-1 to TRBJ2-1; the D gene is possibly TRBD2 (7 bases). CDR3 length: 14 residues. The germline gives CDR1 WNHNN, CDR2 SYGVQD (reference sequence). V gave up 10 bases and J gave up 8 bases, with 21 bases separating them.

This chain uses TRBV30 with TRBJ2-2, with 10 nucleotides matching TRBD2. Germline-derived CDR1 and CDR2 are GTSNPN and SVGIG (reference sequence). V lost 0 bases and J lost 7; bases outside the gene matches: 5. The CDR3 extends over 15 amino acids. CDR3 sequence reads: CAWSVAGGPIGELFF. The CDR3 nucleotides are TGTGCCTGGAGTGTAGCGGGGGGGCCTATCGGGGAGCTGTTTTTT.